This T cell receptor beta chain emerged from a study of siplizumab effects on memory and regulatory T cells. Generated by immunoSEQ multiplex PCR, the TCRdb table keeps only in-frame clones and is missing some. The sample records some 97,000 clones, about 94% being singletons. CDR3 size: 12 residues. Per the germline V gene, CDR1 is MDHEN and CDR2 is SYDVKM. The V end lost 11 bases, the J end lost 4 bases, and 12 bases lay between the germline ends. The origin of this receptor is a human donor in good health. The specimen was non-Treg CD4+ T cells sorted from blood. The chain recombines TRBV28 with TRBJ1-5, with D tentatively TRBD1 (5 bases). For the CDR3, the DNA is TGTGCCCACGGCAGGGAAAATCAGCCCCAGCATTTT. The encoded protein is CAHGRENQPQHF.